Shown below are 31 T cell receptor beta chains from a single sample sequenced in a study of cytomegalovirus exposure and HLA in healthy donors. This PCR relied on a set of 60 Vbeta primers and 13 Jbeta primers. Assay used: immunoSEQ multiplex PCR; TCRdb lists only in-frame clones, some missing. The repertoire holds 55,000 to 80,000 clones, about 75% seen once, with around 12% in the top ten. The specimen sequenced was PBMCs. The source of these receptors is a man in his 70s in good health and CMV-seronegative.

The rearrangement uses TRBV6-5 and TRBJ1-1; tentative D call: TRBD1 (6 bases). The V gene's germline CDR1 is MNHEY and CDR2 SVGAGI. V lost 5 bases to trimming and J lost 5 bases, with 12 bases between them. This CDR3 is 13 amino acids long. The CDR3 reads CASSTYRETEAFF. CDR3 in DNA: TGTGCCAGCAGTACCTACAGGGAGACTGAAGCTTTCTTT.

This clone showed up just once. The chain couples TRBV7-6 to TRBJ1-5; D remains ambiguous. Germline V gene lookup returns CDR1 SGHVS and CDR2 FNYEAQ. The CDR3 is 13 amino acids. V gave up 2 bases and J gave up 5 bases, with 7 bases separating them. This CDR3 reads CASSLSQDQPQHF. The CDR3 DNA sequence: TGTGCCAGCAGCTTAAGTCAGGATCAGCCCCAGCATTTT.

By sample share, this clone is medium-sized. Written as DNA, the CDR3 is TGTGCCAGCAGTTCCCAGGGTGGCGGGGAGCTGTTTTTT. Protein product: CASSSQGGGELFF. The rearrangement links TRBV6-5 to TRBJ2-2, with D perhaps TRBD1 (5 bases). In germline, CDR1 is MNHEY, CDR2 SVGAGI. V was trimmed by 4 bases and J by 7 bases, leaving 10 bases between them. There are 13 residues in the CDR3.

The chain couples TRBV7-9 to TRBJ2-7; D might be TRBD2 (5 bases). This CDR3 spans 16 amino acids. Looked up from germline, CDR1 is SEHNR and CDR2 is FQNEAQ (reference sequence). V dropped 1 base and J dropped 0 bases, with 13 bases sitting between them. This chain's CDR3 is CASSLGFGGSSYEQYF. CDR3 sequence (DNA): TGTGCCAGCAGCTTAGGATTCGGTGGGAGCTCCTACGAGCAGTACTTC.

The rearrangement joins TRBV2 to TRBJ1-1, with D tentatively TRBD1 (6 bases). In germline, CDR1 is SNHLY, CDR2 FYNNEI. V was shortened by 8 bases and J by 3 bases, with 13 bases between the two germline ends. This CDR3 is built from 13 residues. Written as DNA, the CDR3 is TGTGCCAGCCACGGGGGGCCGTACACTGAAGCTTTCTTT. Translated: CASHGGPYTEAFF.

The chain couples TRBV6-1 to TRBJ2-1; a possible D gene is TRBD2 (6 bases). V lost 5 bases and J lost 0, with 11 bases in between. The germline V gene encodes CDR1 MNHNS and CDR2 SASEGT. The CDR3 length is 15 residues. CDR3 sequence reads: CASSPPGSSYNEQFF. The CDR3 DNA follows: TGTGCCAGCAGTCCCCCCGGGAGCTCCTACAATGAGCAGTTCTTC.

As to this clone: The germline gene is not matched at one end of the junction; a read error may be the cause. The chain has TRBV7-7 and TRBJ2-5, with D tentatively TRBD1 (6 bases). Germline-derived CDR1 and CDR2 are SSHAT and FNYEAQ (reference sequence). CDR3 length: 15 amino acids. CDR3: CASSLTLDSGETQYF. The CDR3 coding sequence is TGTGCTAGCAGCTTAACCCTGGACAGTGGGGAGACCCAGTACTTC.

The CDR3 loop reads CASSLGTDNYGYTF. In nucleotides, the CDR3 is TGTGCCAGCAGTTTAGGGACAGATAACTATGGCTACACCTTC. V and J are TRBV28 and TRBJ1-2; TRBD1 aligns across 7 bases. CDR1 is MDHEN and CDR2 is SYDVKM in the germline V gene. CDR3 length: 14 amino acids. V was pared by 2 bases and J by 1 base, with 1 base of the junction left unmatched.

This clone was observed once. The genes are TRBV5-4 and TRBJ2-3, with D perhaps matching TRBD2 (5 bases). CDR1 is SGHNT and CDR2 is YYREEE in the germline V gene (reference sequence). The V gene lost 4 bases and the J gene lost 0 bases, with 12 bases spanning the gap. The CDR3 loop spans 15 amino acids. CDR3 amino acids: CASSPDLPSTDTQYF. The CDR3 region has the DNA TGTGCCAGCAGCCCGGACTTACCCAGCACAGATACGCAGTATTTT.

The genes are TRBV4-2 and TRBJ1-5; 9 nucleotides agree with TRBD1. The germline gives CDR1 LGHNA, CDR2 YNFKEQ. The CDR3 covers 17 residues. Trimming cost V 3 bases and J 0 bases; bases outside gene matches: 6. The CDR3 reads CASSQGQGPYSNQPQHF. The CDR3 nucleotides read TGTGCCAGCAGCCAGGGACAGGGCCCCTATAGCAATCAGCCCCAGCATTTT.

The chain links TRBV5-1 to TRBJ2-2; D may be TRBD1 (6 bases). The CDR3 extends over 14 amino acids. The V gene lost 5 bases and the J gene lost 7 bases, with 15 bases spanning the gap. Germline CDR1 is SGHRS and CDR2 is YFSETQ. CDR3 bases: TGCGCCAGCAGTCGGGACACCTCTAACGGGGAGCTGTTTTTT. Translating gives CASSRDTSNGELFF.

This chain joins TRBV5-1 and TRBJ1-1; TRBD1 aligns across 8 bases. Trimming took 5 bases from V and 5 from J; bases not matched to a gene: 20. CDR1 and CDR2 from the germline V gene are SGHRS and YFSETQ. There are 18 residues in the CDR3. The CDR3 protein is CASRVGIGRGRLGTEAFF. CDR3 DNA sequence: TGCGCCAGCAGGGTTGGAATAGGCAGGGGGCGATTGGGAACTGAAGCTTTCTTT.

This clone came up a few times. The chain joins TRBV6-1 to TRBJ1-3, with 7 bases that match TRBD1. Losses at the gene ends were 6 bases for V and 4 bases for J; bases not matched to a gene: 9. The CDR3 runs to 15 residues. CDR1 is MNHNS and CDR2 is SASEGT in the germline V gene. The CDR3 coding sequence is TGTGCCAGCAGCGAGACAGGGAACCCCGGAAACACCATATATTTT. Its translation: CASSETGNPGNTIYF.

This clone was picked up a small number of times. The chain employs TRBV5-1 and TRBJ1-2, with 11 bases that match TRBD1. The CDR3 spans 16 residues. V was pared by 0 bases and J by 8 bases, with 9 bases of the junction left unmatched. Germline V CDR1 and CDR2: SGHRS, YFSETQ. CDR3: CASSLEPGQGGIGYTF. CDR3 DNA: TGCGCCAGCAGCTTGGAACCGGGACAGGGGGGTATCGGCTACACCTTC. Full variable domain (rest looked up from reference TRBV5-1 and TRBJ1-2): KAGVTQTPRYLIKTRGQQVTLSCSPISGHRSVSWYQQTPGQGLQFLFEYFSETQRNKGNFPGRFSGRQFSNSRSEMNVSTLELGDSALYLCASSLEPGQGGIGYTFGSGTRLTVV.

The chain has TRBV7-8 and TRBJ2-7; TRBD2 is a possible D gene (5 bases). This CDR3 region has 14 residues. Per the germline V gene, CDR1 is SGHVS and CDR2 is FQNEAQ. Trimming cost V 5 bases and J 2 bases, with 13 bases left between them. For the CDR3, the DNA is TGTGCCAGCAGCCATCGGACGGGAACCTACGAGCAGTACTTC. Its protein product is CASSHRTGTYEQYF.

The rearrangement joins TRBV14 to TRBJ1-1, with unresolved D. CDR3 length: 15 residues. Germline V lookup: CDR1 SGHDN, CDR2 FVKESK. V lost 1 base and J 1 base, leaving 10 bases between the germline ends. The DNA of the CDR3 is TGTGCCAGCAGCCAAGTTGGCGGAAAGAACACTGAAGCTTTCTTT. Its translation is CASSQVGGKNTEAFF.

Points on this clone: A read error may produce the germline difference seen at one junction end. J is TRBJ1-4 and V is TRBV7-9; the D is unclear. This CDR3 has 13 amino acids. Germline CDR1 SEHNR, CDR2 FQNEAQ (reference sequence). CDR3 DNA sequence: TGTTCCAGCAGCCACAGAGTCGATGAAAAACTGTTTTTT. Amino acid sequence: CSSSHRVDEKLFF. Together with reference TRBV7-9 and TRBJ1-4, the CDR3 gives the full variable domain: DTGVSQNPRHKITKRGQNVTFRCDPISEHNRLYWYRQTLGQGPEFLTYFQNEAQLEKSRLLSDRFSAERPKGSFSTLEIQRTEQGDSAMYLCSSSHRVDEKLFFGSGTQLSVL.

The gene calls are TRBV4-3 and TRBJ1-6; 7 bases fit TRBD1. J was trimmed by 9 bases and V by 2 bases; bases with no gene match: 7. CDR1 and CDR2 (germline): LGHNA, YSLEER. The CDR3 has 15 amino acids. CDR3 sequence reads: CASSQHSGGGSPLHF. The CDR3 coding sequence is TGCGCCAGCAGCCAACACTCAGGGGGTGGTTCACCCCTCCACTTT.

This chain links TRBV11-3 with TRBJ2-7; D ambiguous. Looked up from germline, CDR1 is SGHNT and CDR2 is YENEEA. The CDR3 has 13 amino acids. Trimming removed 3 bases at V and 4 bases at J, with 10 bases between. For the CDR3, the DNA is TGTGCCAGCAGCTTCGGTGTACAGTACGAGCAGTACTTC. The encoded protein is CASSFGVQYEQYF.

The gene calls are TRBV19 and TRBJ2-3; no clear D gene. Trimming took off 6 bases at V and 0 bases at J, with 13 bases between the two ends. The CDR3 contains 15 residues. CDR1 LNHDA and CDR2 SQIVND come from the germline V gene (reference sequence). The chain's CDR3 is CASSQNSFSTDTQYF. CDR3 DNA sequence: TGTGCCAGTAGCCAAAACTCGTTTAGCACAGATACGCAGTATTTT.

The chain couples TRBV30 to TRBJ2-2; the D gene is possibly TRBD1 (6 bases). This CDR3 spans 16 amino acids. Trimming took 0 bases from V and 0 from J, leaving 11 bases between them. Germline V gene data show CDR1 as GTSNPN and CDR2 as SVGIG (reference sequence). The CDR3 DNA reads as TGTGCCTGGAGTGTGTTGGGGGCTGCGAACACCGGGGAGCTGTTTTTT. This encodes CAWSVLGAANTGELFF.

The V and J genes are TRBV9 and TRBJ2-3, with D possibly matching TRBD2 (6 bases). Germline V gene sequence: CDR1 SGDLS, CDR2 YYNGEE. CDR3 length: 15 amino acids. With 2 bases removed from V and 0 bases from J, the gap between germline ends came to 10 bases. The CDR3 DNA reads TGTGCCAGCAGCGTTCGGACTATTAGCACAGATACGCAGTATTTT. Its protein is CASSVRTISTDTQYF.

V and J are TRBV10-1 and TRBJ1-3; D remains unclear. V lost 2 bases to trimming and J lost 0 bases, with 8 bases between them. The CDR3 extends over 15 amino acids. Germline CDR1 WNHNN, CDR2 SYGVQD (reference sequence). The CDR3 protein is CASSETTHSGNTIYF. The DNA for the CDR3 is TGCGCCAGCAGTGAGACAACCCACTCTGGAAACACCATATATTTT.

The V call is TRBV9, the J call TRBJ2-3; weak D call: TRBD2 (7 bases). Trimming pared 4 bases from V and 4 bases from J, leaving 16 bases between. Germline V gene lookup returns CDR1 SGDLS and CDR2 YYNGEE. This CDR3 region has 15 residues. CDR3 DNA sequence: TGTGCCAGCAGCCAGGCGGGGGCCAGGCCAGATACGCAGTATTTT. It codes for CASSQAGARPDTQYF. Full variable domain (missing parts from reference TRBV9 and TRBJ2-3): DSGVTQTPKHLITATGQRVTLRCSPRSGDLSVYWYQQSLDQGLQFLIQYYNGEERAKGNILERFSAQQFPDLHSELNLSSLELGDSALYFCASSQAGARPDTQYFGPGTRLTVL.

The rearrangement joins TRBV5-1 to TRBJ2-1; TRBD2 matches 11 bases. Looked up from germline, CDR1 is SGHRS and CDR2 is YFSETQ. Trimming removed 0 bases from V and 5 bases from J; junction bases left unmatched: 1. The CDR3 has 15 residues. Here the CDR3 reads CASSLELAGDNEQFF. The CDR3 DNA sequence: TGCGCCAGCAGCTTGGAACTAGCGGGGGACAATGAGCAGTTCTTC.

This clone was seen once. The genes are TRBV18 and TRBJ2-5, with TRBD2 matching over 11 bases. CDR1 KGHSH and CDR2 LQKENI come from the germline V gene. This CDR3 comprises 14 residues. V was pared by 3 bases and J by 3 bases, with 0 bases of the junction left unmatched. CDR3 nucleotides: TGTGCCAGCTCACCGGGACTAGCGGAAGAGACCCAGTACTTC. It translates to CASSPGLAEETQYF.

The chain uses TRBV5-1 and TRBJ2-1, with TRBD2 matching 8 bases. V lost 2 bases, J lost 7 bases, and 11 bases stayed unmatched. This CDR3 region has 16 residues. Germline CDR1 SGHRS, CDR2 YFSETQ. The CDR3 region has the DNA TGCGCCAGCAGCTTTGGACTAGCCTCGTTGGGGAATGAGCAGTTCTTC. Encoded protein: CASSFGLASLGNEQFF.

The J gene is TRBJ1-1, the V gene TRBV10-3; 7 bases fit TRBD1. The length of the CDR3 is 15 residues. Germline V gene lookup returns CDR1 ENHRY and CDR2 SYGVKD. The V and J ends lost 0 bases and 5 bases, in that order; junction bases with no gene match: 6. CDR3 residues: CAISESTRGYTEAFF. Here the CDR3 DNA reads TGTGCCATCAGTGAGTCCACCAGGGGGTATACTGAAGCTTTCTTT.

This clone showed up just a few times. V is TRBV4-3 and J is TRBJ2-2, with 8 positions matching TRBD2. The CDR3 has 16 residues. The germline gives CDR1 LGHNA, CDR2 YSLEER. Trimming at V came to 1 base and at J to 6 bases, leaving 7 bases not matched to a gene. The CDR3 spells CASSQGSGSVPGELFF. The CDR3 bases are TGCGCCAGCAGCCAAGGAAGCGGGAGTGTTCCCGGGGAGCTGTTTTTT.

On this clone itself: The sample holds other DNA sequences that translate to the same CDR3. V gene TRBV7-2 combines with J gene TRBJ1-3; unclear D gene. This CDR3 region has 13 residues. The germline CDR1 and CDR2 sequences are SGHTA and FQGNSA. V was cut by 4 bases and J by 0 bases, with 4 bases left in between. CDR3 loop: CASSSYSGNTIYF. The CDR3 DNA reads as TGTGCCAGCAGCTCTTACTCTGGAAACACCATATATTTT.

This chain joins TRBV2 and TRBJ1-1, with D hard to call. CDR3 length equals 18 residues. V gave up 3 bases and J gave up 1 base, with 21 bases separating them. CDR1 SNHLY and CDR2 FYNNEI come from the germline V gene. DNA for the CDR3: TGTGCCAGCAGTGATGACTTACGGACTCAAGTTAGGAACACTGAAGCTTTCTTT. Translating gives CASSDDLRTQVRNTEAFF.